The T cell receptor (beta chain) under discussion was sequenced for a study of identical twins. Overall study results and limits: Abundant cord blood beta clonotypes carried fewer insertions; memory repertoires showed none.

Per germline, CDR1 MNHEY and CDR2 SVGEGT. The CDR3 consists of 15 residues. V was clipped by 7 bases and J by 3 bases; unmatched bases: 3. cDNA carried unique molecular identifiers, and a universal primer site was added by template switching. TCRdb called the 5' RACE reads again in MiXCR, with one record for every CDR3 protein. Of about 200,000 distinct CDR3 sequences listed, roughly a tenth are singletons. Only a few counts were recorded for this clonotype. The antigen is unknown. The V gene is TRBV6-2 or TRBV6-3, the J gene TRBJ2-3; 14 bases agree with TRBD2. Sequencing was performed on memory T cells sorted from blood. This clonotype was obtained from a man aged 45-65 years in good health. CDR3: CASTTSGRETDTQYF. In nucleotides, the CDR3 is TGTGCCAGCACGACTAGCGGGAGGGAAACAGATACGCAGTATTTT.